The present TCR beta chain was sequenced within a study of blood T cell repertoires in COVID-19. About the study: Collection of acute and convalescent COVID-19 samples took place in the United States, Italy and Spain.

Produced via immunoSEQ multiplex PCR; TCRdb's table is partial and in-frame only. The sample yields about 200,000 clones, about 81% seen once. Those enrolled in Seattle joined during active infection and were followed longitudinally afterward. This CDR3 is 15 amino acids long. Germline loops: CDR1 KGHSH, CDR2 LQKENI. Trimming shortened V by 2 bases and J by 3 bases, and 11 bases separated the two germline ends. The clonotype originates from a woman older than 75 with COVID-19, enrolled during active disease. Sequenced input: peripheral blood. The chain combines TRBV18 with TRBJ2-1; a possible D gene is TRBD1 (6 bases). CDR3 sequence: CASSPTSRGYNEQFF. For the CDR3, the DNA is TGTGCCAGCTCACCAACCTCCAGGGGCTACAATGAGCAGTTCTTC.